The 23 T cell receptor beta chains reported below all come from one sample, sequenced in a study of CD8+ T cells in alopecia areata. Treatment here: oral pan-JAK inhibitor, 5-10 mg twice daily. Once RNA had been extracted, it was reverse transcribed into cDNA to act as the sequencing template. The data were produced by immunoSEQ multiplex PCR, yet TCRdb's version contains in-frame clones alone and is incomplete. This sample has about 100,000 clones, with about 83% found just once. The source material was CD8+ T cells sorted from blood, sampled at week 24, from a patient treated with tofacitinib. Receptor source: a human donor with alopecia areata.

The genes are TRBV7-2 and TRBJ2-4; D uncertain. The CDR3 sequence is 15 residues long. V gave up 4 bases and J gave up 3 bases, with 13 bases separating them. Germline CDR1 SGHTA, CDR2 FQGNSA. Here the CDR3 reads CASSYSSSGKNIQYF. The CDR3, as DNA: TGTGCCAGCAGCTATTCGAGTTCGGGCAAAAACATTCAGTACTTC.

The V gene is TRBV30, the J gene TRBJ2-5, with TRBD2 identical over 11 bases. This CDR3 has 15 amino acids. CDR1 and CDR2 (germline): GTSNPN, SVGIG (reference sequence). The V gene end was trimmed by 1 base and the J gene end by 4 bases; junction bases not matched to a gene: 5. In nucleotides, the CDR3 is TGTGCCTGGAGTGCGAGACTAGCGGGGTTAGAGACCCAGTACTTC. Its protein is CAWSARLAGLETQYF.

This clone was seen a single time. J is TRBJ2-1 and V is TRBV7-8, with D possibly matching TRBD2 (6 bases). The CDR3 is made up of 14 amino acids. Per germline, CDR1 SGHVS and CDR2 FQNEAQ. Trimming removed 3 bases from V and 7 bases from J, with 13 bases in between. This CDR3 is CASSFRGDRNEQFF. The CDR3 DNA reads TGTGCCAGCAGCTTCCGCGGGGATAGAAATGAGCAGTTCTTC.

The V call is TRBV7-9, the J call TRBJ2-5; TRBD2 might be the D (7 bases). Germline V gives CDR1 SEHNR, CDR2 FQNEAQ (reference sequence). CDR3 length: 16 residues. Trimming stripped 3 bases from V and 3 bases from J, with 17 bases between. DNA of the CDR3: TGTGCCAGCAGCTTGTTCACGTCGGGGGGCAAAGAGACCCAGTACTTC. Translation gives CASSLFTSGGKETQYF.

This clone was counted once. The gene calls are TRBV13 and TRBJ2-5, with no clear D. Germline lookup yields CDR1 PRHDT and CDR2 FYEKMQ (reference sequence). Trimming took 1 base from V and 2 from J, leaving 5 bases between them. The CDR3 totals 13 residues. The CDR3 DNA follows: TGTGCCAGCAGCTTAGACTTTCAAGAGACCCAGTACTTC. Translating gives CASSLDFQETQYF.

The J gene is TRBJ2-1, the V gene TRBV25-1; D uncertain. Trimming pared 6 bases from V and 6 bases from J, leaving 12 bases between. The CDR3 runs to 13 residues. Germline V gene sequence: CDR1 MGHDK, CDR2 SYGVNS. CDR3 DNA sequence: TGTGCCAGCAGCCCGACCCTGAGCAATGAGCAGTTCTTC. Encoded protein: CASSPTLSNEQFF.

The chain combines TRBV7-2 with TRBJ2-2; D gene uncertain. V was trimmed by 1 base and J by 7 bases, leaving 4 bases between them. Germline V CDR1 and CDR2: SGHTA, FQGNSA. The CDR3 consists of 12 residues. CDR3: CASSLGVGELFF. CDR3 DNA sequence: TGTGCCAGCAGCTTAGGGGTCGGGGAGCTGTTTTTT.

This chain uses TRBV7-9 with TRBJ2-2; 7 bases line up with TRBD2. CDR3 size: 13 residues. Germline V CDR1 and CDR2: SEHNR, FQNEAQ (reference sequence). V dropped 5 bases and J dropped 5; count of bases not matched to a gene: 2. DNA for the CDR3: TGTGCCAGCAGCCCTAGCGGTACCGGGGAGCTGTTTTTT. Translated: CASSPSGTGELFF.

CDR3 loop: CAWSVEYSGGNNEQFF. Written as DNA, the CDR3 is TGTGCCTGGAGTGTAGAGTATAGCGGGGGAAACAATGAGCAGTTCTTC. The gene calls are TRBV30 and TRBJ2-1, with 9 positions matching TRBD2. The junction had 8 bases not matched to a gene; V was cut back by 0 bases and J by 5 bases. In germline, CDR1 is GTSNPN, CDR2 SVGIG (reference sequence). The CDR3 is 16 residues long.

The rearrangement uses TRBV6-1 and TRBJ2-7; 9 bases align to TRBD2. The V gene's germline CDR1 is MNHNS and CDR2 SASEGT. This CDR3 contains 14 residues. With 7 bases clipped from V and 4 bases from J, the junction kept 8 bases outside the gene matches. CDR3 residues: CASNLRLAGYEQYF. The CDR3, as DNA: TGTGCCAGCAATCTCAGGCTAGCGGGGTACGAGCAGTACTTC.

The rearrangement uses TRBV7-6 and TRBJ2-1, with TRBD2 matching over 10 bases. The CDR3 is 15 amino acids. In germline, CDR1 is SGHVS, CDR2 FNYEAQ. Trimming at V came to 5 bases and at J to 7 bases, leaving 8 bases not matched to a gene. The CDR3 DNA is TGTGCCAGCAGCCCGACTAGCGGGCGGTGGAATGAGCAGTTCTTC. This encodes CASSPTSGRWNEQFF. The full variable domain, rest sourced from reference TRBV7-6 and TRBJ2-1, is GAGVSQSPRYKVTKRGQDVALRCDPISGHVSLYWYRQALGQGPEFLTYFNYEAQQDKSGLPNDRFSAERPEGSISTLTIQRTEQRDSAMYRCASSPTSGRWNEQFFGPGTRLTVL.

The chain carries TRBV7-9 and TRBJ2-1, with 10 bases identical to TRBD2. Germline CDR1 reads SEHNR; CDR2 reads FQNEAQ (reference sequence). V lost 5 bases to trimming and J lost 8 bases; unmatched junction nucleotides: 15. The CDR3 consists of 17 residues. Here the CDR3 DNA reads TGTGCCAGCAGCATACTTACCACTAGCGGGGAGTGGGATGAGCAGTTCTTC. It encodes CASSILTTSGEWDEQFF.

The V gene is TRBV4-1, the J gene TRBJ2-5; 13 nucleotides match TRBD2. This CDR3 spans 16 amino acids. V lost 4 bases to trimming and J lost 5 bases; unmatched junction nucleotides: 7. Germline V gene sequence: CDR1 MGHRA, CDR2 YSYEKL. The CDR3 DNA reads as TGCGCCAGCAGCCGACTAGCGGGGGGCCGCCAGGAGACCCAGTACTTC. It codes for CASSRLAGGRQETQYF.

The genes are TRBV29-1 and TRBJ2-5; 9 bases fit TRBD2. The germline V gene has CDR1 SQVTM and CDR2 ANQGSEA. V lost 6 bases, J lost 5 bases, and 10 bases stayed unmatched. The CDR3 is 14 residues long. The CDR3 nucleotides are TGCAGCGTCACCCTAGCGGGGAGGGGGGAGACCCAGTACTTC. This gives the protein CSVTLAGRGETQYF.

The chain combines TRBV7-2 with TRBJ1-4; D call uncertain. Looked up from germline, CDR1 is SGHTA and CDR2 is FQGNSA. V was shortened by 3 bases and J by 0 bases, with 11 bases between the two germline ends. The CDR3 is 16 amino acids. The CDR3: CASSFFGPSTNEKLFF. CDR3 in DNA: TGTGCCAGCAGCTTTTTTGGACCCTCAACTAATGAAAAACTGTTTTTT.

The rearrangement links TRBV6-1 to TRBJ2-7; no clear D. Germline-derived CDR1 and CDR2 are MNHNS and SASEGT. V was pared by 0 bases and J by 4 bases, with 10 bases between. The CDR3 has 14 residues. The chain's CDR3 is CASSEAVDGYEQYF. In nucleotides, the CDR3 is TGTGCCAGCAGTGAAGCCGTGGACGGGTACGAGCAGTACTTC.

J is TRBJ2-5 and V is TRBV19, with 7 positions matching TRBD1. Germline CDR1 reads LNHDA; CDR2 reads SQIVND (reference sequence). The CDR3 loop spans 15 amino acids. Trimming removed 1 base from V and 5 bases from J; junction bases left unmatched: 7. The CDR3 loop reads CASSIGGTAFETQYF. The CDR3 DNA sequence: TGTGCCAGTAGTATAGGAGGGACAGCTTTTGAGACCCAGTACTTC.

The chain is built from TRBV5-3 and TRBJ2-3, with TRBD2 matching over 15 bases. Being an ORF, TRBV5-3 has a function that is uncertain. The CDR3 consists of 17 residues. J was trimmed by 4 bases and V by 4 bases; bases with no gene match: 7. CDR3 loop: CARSTIGTSGGPDTQYF. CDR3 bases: TGTGCCAGAAGCACCATAGGGACTAGCGGGGGGCCAGATACGCAGTATTTT.

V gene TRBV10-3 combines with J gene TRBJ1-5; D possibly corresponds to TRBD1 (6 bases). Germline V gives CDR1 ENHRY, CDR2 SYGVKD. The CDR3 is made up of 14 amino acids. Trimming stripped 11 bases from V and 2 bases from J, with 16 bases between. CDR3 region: CAAVRGLGNQPQHF. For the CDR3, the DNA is TGTGCCGCCGTCAGGGGTTTAGGCAATCAGCCCCAGCATTTT.

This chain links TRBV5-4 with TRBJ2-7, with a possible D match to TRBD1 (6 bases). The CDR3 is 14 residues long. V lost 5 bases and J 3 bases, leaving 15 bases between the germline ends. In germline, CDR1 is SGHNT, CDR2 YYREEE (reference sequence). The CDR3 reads CASSDGTLNYEQYF. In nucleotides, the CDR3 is TGTGCCAGCAGTGACGGGACACTCAACTACGAGCAGTACTTC.

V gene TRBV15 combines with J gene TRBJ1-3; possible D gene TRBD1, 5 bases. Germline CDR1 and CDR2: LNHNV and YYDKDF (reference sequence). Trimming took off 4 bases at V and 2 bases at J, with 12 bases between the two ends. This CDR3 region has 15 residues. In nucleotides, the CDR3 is TGTGCCACCAGCAAAGGAACAGGAACTGGAAACACCATATATTTT. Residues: CATSKGTGTGNTIYF.

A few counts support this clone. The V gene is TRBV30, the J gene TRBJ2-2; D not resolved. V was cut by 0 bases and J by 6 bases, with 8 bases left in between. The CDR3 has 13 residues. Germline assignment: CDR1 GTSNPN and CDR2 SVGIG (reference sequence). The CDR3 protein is CAWSVAIPGELFF. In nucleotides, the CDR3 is TGTGCCTGGAGTGTGGCTATACCCGGGGAGCTGTTTTTT.

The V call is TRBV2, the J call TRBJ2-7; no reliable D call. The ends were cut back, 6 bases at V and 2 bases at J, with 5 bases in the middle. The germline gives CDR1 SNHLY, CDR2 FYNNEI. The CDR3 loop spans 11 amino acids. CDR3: CASSDPYEQYF. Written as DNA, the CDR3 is TGTGCCAGCAGCGACCCCTACGAGCAGTACTTC.